The 6 T cell receptor beta chains in this list originate from one sample, sequenced in a study of human T cells and chemical hapten exposure. Each CDR3 protein gets one entry after TCRdb re-called the RACE reads with MiXCR. The repertoire has under 85,000 distinct CDR3 sequences, around 10% of them found once; the top ten carry 1.1% to 1.5%. As for time point: patch test 1, 2 weeks after DPC sensitization. The treatment denotes: therapeutic diphenylcyclopropenone sensitization with weekly scalp DPC. The material was whole blood, obtained in connection with sensitization to the hapten diphenylcyclopropenone (DPC). These receptors all stem from a woman between 45 and 60 years old with alopecia areata. Some clones in this sample may be carry-over from other donors' samples.

The rearrangement links TRBV7-9 to TRBJ2-1; 10 bases are a match to TRBD2. The V segment lost 2 bases and the J segment 4 bases; nucleotides outside the gene matches: 5. The CDR3 totals 16 residues. The germline V gene encodes CDR1 SEHNR and CDR2 FQNEAQ (reference sequence). CDR3 sequence reads: CASSLSGRAGYNEQFF. The CDR3 region has the DNA TGTGCCAGCAGCTTAAGCGGGAGGGCCGGTTACAATGAGCAGTTCTTC.

On this clonotype: The junction and the germline gene differ at one end; a read error may be behind it. The rearrangement links TRBV7-7 to TRBJ1-1; D uncertain. In germline, CDR1 is SSHAT, CDR2 FNYEAQ (reference sequence). The CDR3 sequence is 13 residues long. DNA for the CDR3: TGTGCTAGCAGCCCCTGGGAGAACACTGAAGCTTTCTTT. Translating it yields CASSPWENTEAFF.

The gene calls are TRBV5-1 and TRBJ2-7; 7 bases are a match to TRBD2. The CDR3 runs 14 residues. The V gene end was trimmed by 3 bases and the J gene end by 6 bases; junction bases not matched to a gene: 9. Germline V lookup: CDR1 SGHRS, CDR2 YFSETQ. CDR3 residues: CASSSSAGVSEQYF. The CDR3, as DNA: TGCGCCAGCAGCTCCTCGGCGGGAGTATCCGAGCAGTACTTC.

The chain is built from TRBV20-1 and TRBJ1-5, with 8 nucleotides matching TRBD1. Germline V gene lookup returns CDR1 DFQATT and CDR2 SNEGSKA (reference sequence). This CDR3 comprises 15 residues. V gave up 6 bases and J gave up 0 bases; unmatched junction bases: 7. Here the CDR3 reads CSATGTGLSNQPQHF. CDR3 sequence (DNA): TGCAGTGCGACCGGGACAGGCCTTAGCAATCAGCCCCAGCATTTT.

V is TRBV6-5 and J is TRBJ2-1; 7 nucleotides align to TRBD2. V was clipped by 5 bases and J by 9 bases; unmatched bases: 7. This CDR3 contains 13 residues. Germline CDR1 reads MNHEY; CDR2 reads SVGAGI. The CDR3 region has the DNA TGTGCCAGCAGTCGGACGGGAGGCATTGAGCAGTTCTTC. Translating gives CASSRTGGIEQFF.

This clonotype was observed a few times. V gene TRBV6-1 combines with J gene TRBJ2-7; D remains unclear. The CDR3 has 18 residues. V was cut by 0 bases and J by 0 bases, with 18 bases left in between. CDR1 is MNHNS, CDR2 SASEGT, per germline. CDR3 DNA sequence: TGTGCCAGCAGTGAAGCGCTTCGGGTTGGGCGGCTCTCCTACGAGCAGTACTTC. Amino acid sequence: CASSEALRVGRLSYEQYF.